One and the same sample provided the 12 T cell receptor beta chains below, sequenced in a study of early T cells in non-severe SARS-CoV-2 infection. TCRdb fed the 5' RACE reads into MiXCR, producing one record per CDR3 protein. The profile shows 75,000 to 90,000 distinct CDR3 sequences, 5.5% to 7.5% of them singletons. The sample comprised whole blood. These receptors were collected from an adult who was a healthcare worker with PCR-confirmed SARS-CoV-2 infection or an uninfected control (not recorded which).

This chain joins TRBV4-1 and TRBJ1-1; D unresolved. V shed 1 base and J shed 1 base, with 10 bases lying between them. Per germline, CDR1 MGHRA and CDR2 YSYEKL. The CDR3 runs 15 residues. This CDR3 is CASSQARIGNTEAFF. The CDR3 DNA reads TGCGCCAGCAGCCAAGCACGGATAGGGAACACTGAAGCTTTCTTT.

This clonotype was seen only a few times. The chain's CDR3 is CSARGEGAGDEKLFF. In DNA, the CDR3 is TGCAGTGCTAGAGGCGAGGGGGCCGGGGATGAAAAACTGTTTTTT. The V call is TRBV20-1, the J call TRBJ1-4; 7 bases fit TRBD1. Trimming cost V 1 base and J 6 bases; bases outside gene matches: 8. The germline V gene has CDR1 DFQATT and CDR2 SNEGSKA (reference sequence). The CDR3 extends over 15 amino acids.

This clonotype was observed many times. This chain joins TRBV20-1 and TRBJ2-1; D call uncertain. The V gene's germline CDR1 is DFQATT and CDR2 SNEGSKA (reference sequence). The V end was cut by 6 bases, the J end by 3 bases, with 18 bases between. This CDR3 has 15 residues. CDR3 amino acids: CSASTDGPGYNEQFF. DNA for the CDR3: TGCAGTGCCTCCACCGACGGACCCGGCTACAATGAGCAGTTCTTC.

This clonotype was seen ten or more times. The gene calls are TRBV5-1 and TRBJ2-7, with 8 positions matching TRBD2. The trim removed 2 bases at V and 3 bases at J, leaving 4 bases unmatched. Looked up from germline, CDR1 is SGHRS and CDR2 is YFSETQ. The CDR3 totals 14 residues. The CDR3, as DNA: TGCGCCAGCAGCTTAGCGGGAGTGGTCTACGAGCAGTACTTC. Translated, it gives CASSLAGVVYEQYF.

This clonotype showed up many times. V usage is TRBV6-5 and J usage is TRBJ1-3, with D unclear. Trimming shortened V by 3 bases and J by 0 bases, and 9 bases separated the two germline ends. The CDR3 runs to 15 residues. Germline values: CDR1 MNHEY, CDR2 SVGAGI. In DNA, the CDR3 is TGTGCCAGCAGTTATGGCGTGCACTCTGGAAACACCATATATTTT. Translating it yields CASSYGVHSGNTIYF.

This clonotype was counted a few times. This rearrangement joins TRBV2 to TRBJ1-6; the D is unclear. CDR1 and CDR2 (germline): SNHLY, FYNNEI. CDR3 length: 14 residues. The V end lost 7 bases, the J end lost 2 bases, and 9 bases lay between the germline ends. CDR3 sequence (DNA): TGTGCCAGCACTAGCCAGACCTATAATTCACCCCTCCACTTT. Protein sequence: CASTSQTYNSPLHF.

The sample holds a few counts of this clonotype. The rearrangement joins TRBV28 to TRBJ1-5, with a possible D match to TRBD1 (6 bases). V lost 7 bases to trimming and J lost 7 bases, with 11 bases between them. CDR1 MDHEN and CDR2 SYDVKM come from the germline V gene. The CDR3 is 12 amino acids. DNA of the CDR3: TGTGCCAGCACCGTGGGGGCCCAGCCCCAGCATTTT. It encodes CASTVGAQPQHF.

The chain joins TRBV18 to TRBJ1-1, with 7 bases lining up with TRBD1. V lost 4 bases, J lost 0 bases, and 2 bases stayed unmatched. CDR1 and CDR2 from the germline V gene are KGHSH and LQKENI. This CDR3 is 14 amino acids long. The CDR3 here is CASSLGQVNTEAFF. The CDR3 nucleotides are TGTGCCAGCTCACTCGGACAGGTGAACACTGAAGCTTTCTTT.

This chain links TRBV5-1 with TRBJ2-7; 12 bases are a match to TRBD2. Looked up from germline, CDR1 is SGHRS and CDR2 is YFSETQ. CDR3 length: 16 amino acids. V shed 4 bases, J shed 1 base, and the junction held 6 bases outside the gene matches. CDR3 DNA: TGCGCCAGCAGCCCCGGAGGACTAGCGGGATCCTACGAGCAGTACTTC. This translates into CASSPGGLAGSYEQYF.

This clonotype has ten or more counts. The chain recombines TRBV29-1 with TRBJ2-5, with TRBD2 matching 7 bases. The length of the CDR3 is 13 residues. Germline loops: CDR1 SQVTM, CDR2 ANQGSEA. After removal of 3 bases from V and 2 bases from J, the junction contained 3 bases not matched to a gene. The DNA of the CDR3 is TGCAGCGTTGAGAGGACTAGTCAAGAGACCCAGTACTTC. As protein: CSVERTSQETQYF. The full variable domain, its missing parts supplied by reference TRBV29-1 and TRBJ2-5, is SAVISQKPSRDICQRGTSLTIQCQVDSQVTMMFWYRQQPGQSLTLIATANQGSEATYESGFVIDKFPISRPNLTFSTLTVSNMSPEDSSIYLCSVERTSQETQYFGPGTRLLVL.

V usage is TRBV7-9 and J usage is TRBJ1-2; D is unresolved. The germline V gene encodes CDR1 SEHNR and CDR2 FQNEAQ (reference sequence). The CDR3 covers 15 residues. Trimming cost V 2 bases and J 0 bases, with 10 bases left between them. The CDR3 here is CASSLSDGSNYGYTF. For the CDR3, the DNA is TGTGCCAGCAGCTTATCGGACGGGTCTAACTATGGCTACACCTTC.

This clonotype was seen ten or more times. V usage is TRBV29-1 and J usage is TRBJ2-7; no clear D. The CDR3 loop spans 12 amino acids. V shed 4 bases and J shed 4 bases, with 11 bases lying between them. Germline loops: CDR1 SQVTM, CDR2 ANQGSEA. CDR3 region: CSVGRDKYEQYF. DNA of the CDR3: TGCAGCGTTGGACGAGACAAGTACGAGCAGTACTTC.